Listed below are T cell receptor beta chains from one sample, sequenced in a study of response to subunit inactivated influenza vaccine. TCRdb reanalysed the RT-PCR reads using MiXCR and keeps one entry per CDR3 protein. The data show under 800,000 distinct CDR3 sequences, over 11% seen once. The source was PBMCs from blood, collected about 14 days before vaccination. These receptors came from a man in his fifties or sixties who received an inactivated influenza vaccine. Each CDR3 is given with its conserved first and last residue. The order of the fields is CDR3 length, V gene, J gene, clone size, D gene, CDR3 protein, CDR3 DNA. A D gene is named only where the DNA matches it firmly. Part of the rows lack a size; the others show once, few, many or a class for expanded clones.

13	TRBV19	TRBJ1-1	.	.	CASSMGKPQGSFF	TGTGCCAGTAGTATGGGGAAGCCACAGGGTTCCTTCTTT
13	TRBV12-3/TRBV12-4	TRBJ2-7	few	.	CASSLRHNYEQYF	TGTGCCAGCAGTTTAAGGCACAACTACGAGCAGTACTTC
16	TRBV10-3	TRBJ2-4	many	.	CAISESINLAKNIQYF	TGTGCCATCAGTGAGTCCATTAACCTAGCCAAAAACATTCAGTACTTC
15	TRBV5-1	TRBJ2-1	once	.	CASSADSVSYNEQFF	TGCGCCAGCAGCGCGGACAGCGTTTCCTACAATGAGCAGTTCTTC
12	TRBV6-2/TRBV6-3	TRBJ2-5	.	.	CASNQGPETQYF	TGTGCCAGCAATCAGGGTCCTGAGACCCAGTACTTC
13	TRBV25-1	TRBJ2-1	.	TRBD1	CASSRTGGHEQFF	TGTGCCAGCAGCCGAACAGGGGGCCATGAGCAGTTCTTC
14	TRBV20-1	TRBJ2-5	few	TRBD2	CSATRLAGLETQYF	TGCAGTGCTACAAGACTAGCGGGATTGGAGACCCAGTACTTC
14	TRBV7-2	TRBJ2-1	few	.	CASSARTGNVEQFF	TGTGCCAGCAGCGCAAGGACTGGCAACGTTGAGCAGTTCTTC
16	TRBV4-2	TRBJ2-1	.	.	CASSQAEVDGGNEQFF	TGTGCCAGCAGCCAAGCGGAGGTCGACGGTGGGAATGAGCAGTTCTTC
13	TRBV7-6	TRBJ2-1	many	TRBD2	CASSVLAGVEQFF	TGTGCCAGCAGCGTCCTAGCGGGAGTTGAGCAGTTCTTC
15	TRBV7-2	TRBJ1-4	.	.	CASSPGQSTNEKLFF	TGTGCCAGCAGCCCAGGACAGTCAACTAATGAAAAACTGTTTTTT
14	TRBV6-1	TRBJ2-3	many	TRBD2	CASRKERGRDTQYF	TGTGCCAGCAGAAAGGAGCGGGGTAGGGATACGCAGTATTTT
16	TRBV5-1	TRBJ1-2	.	TRBD1	CASSSQPRGQTYGYTF	TGCGCCAGCAGCTCCCAACCCAGGGGGCAGACCTATGGCTACACCTTC
13	TRBV6-6	TRBJ2-1	few	.	CASSLLIYNEQFF	TGTGCCAGCAGCCTGCTCATTTACAATGAGCAGTTCTTC
14	TRBV12-3/TRBV12-4	TRBJ2-2	many	.	CASSFNVNTGELFF	TGTGCCAGCAGTTTTAATGTTAACACCGGGGAGCTGTTTTTT
17	TRBV4-3	TRBJ2-3	.	TRBD2	CASSNRAGAFSTDTQYF	TGCGCCAGCAGCAATAGAGCGGGAGCTTTCAGCACAGATACGCAGTATTTT
13	TRBV18	TRBJ2-1	few	.	CASSPRLYNEQFF	TGTGCCAGCTCACCACGACTCTACAATGAGCAGTTCTTC